The clone carrying this T cell receptor beta chain came up a few times. Its antigen remains unidentified. This sample stems from a study of cytomegalovirus exposure and HLA in healthy donors. For the study at large: Roughly 180 million T cells yielded 100 million or so unique TCR beta sequences, as an earlier analysis found. Whole-study results and caveats: Presence/absence results assume similar sequencing depth per donor, which may not hold.

Primers for the PCR totalled 60 Vbeta and 13 Jbeta. Only in-frame clones appear in the TCRdb table, and some are missing; sequencing was by immunoSEQ multiplex PCR. The sample lists approximately 210,000 clones; over 75% were seen once. V was pared by 3 bases and J by 7 bases, with 25 bases between. The CDR3 has 17 residues. Germline-derived CDR1 and CDR2 are LNHDA and SQIVND (reference sequence). The TCR was taken from a woman between 45 and 65 years old in good health and CMV-seropositive. Sample: PBMCs. The chain is built from TRBV19 and TRBJ2-7, with D possibly being TRBD1 (6 bases). In DNA form, the CDR3 reads TGTGCCAGTAGTATCCGACTCGGACAGAGCCCTGATTGGGAGCAGTACTTC. Translation: CASSIRLGQSPDWEQYF.